Shown below are 7 T cell receptor beta chains from a single sample sequenced in a study of cytomegalovirus exposure and HLA in healthy donors. The PCR contained 60 Vbeta and 13 Jbeta primers. Generated by immunoSEQ multiplex PCR, the TCRdb table keeps only in-frame clones and is missing some. Among approximately 110,000 clones listed, 73% were seen once. Sequenced: PBMCs. The receptors originated from a woman aged 35 to 49 in good health and CMV-seronegative.

Concerning this clone: This may come from a read error, since a much larger clone is one base off. The V and J genes are TRBV11-3 and TRBJ1-1; D is unclear. V was cut by 5 bases and J by 3 bases, with 7 bases left in between. The CDR3 covers 12 residues. Germline V gene lookup returns CDR1 SGHNT and CDR2 YENEEA. The CDR3 DNA follows: TGTGCCAGCAGCCACGGGGACACTGAAGCTTTCTTT. Translated: CASSHGDTEAFF.

The chain couples TRBV11-3 to TRBJ2-1, with 10 bases that match TRBD1. Germline trimming cut 4 bases from V and 2 bases from J; bases unmatched to any gene: 5. This CDR3 has 16 residues. Per germline, CDR1 SGHNT and CDR2 YENEEA. This CDR3 is CASSSGQGGTYNEQFF. CDR3 nucleotides: TGTGCCAGCAGCTCCGGACAGGGGGGAACCTACAATGAGCAGTTCTTC.

The chain couples TRBV28 to TRBJ2-1; 10 bases agree with TRBD2. Germline V gene data show CDR1 as MDHEN and CDR2 as SYDVKM. This CDR3 spans 14 amino acids. Trimming removed 6 bases from V and 8 bases from J; junction bases left unmatched: 7. CDR3 in DNA: TGTGCCAGCAGGGAGCGGGAGGGCCGCTATGAGCAGTTCTTC. This sequence encodes CASREREGRYEQFF. Filled out from reference TRBV28 and TRBJ2-1, the complete variable domain reads DVKVTQSSRYLVKRTGEKVFLECVQDMDHENMFWYRQDPGLGLRLIYFSYDVKMKEKGDIPEGYSVSREKKERFSLILESASTNQTSMYLCASREREGRYEQFFGPGTRLTVL.

The rearrangement joins TRBV6-1 to TRBJ1-6; no firm D call. The V end was cut by 4 bases, the J end by 8 bases, with 12 bases between. This CDR3 spans 14 amino acids. The germline gives CDR1 MNHNS, CDR2 SASEGT. CDR3 nucleotides: TGTGCCAGCAGTGTAATAGAGGAAGATTCACCCCTCCACTTT. As protein: CASSVIEEDSPLHF.

The rearrangement joins TRBV19 to TRBJ2-3; 8 positions agree with TRBD2. This CDR3 contains 17 residues. From germline, CDR1 is LNHDA and CDR2 SQIVND (reference sequence). The ends lost 5 bases at V and 1 base at J; junction bases unmatched: 11. The CDR3 DNA reads as TGTGCCAGTAGTTCAACGGTAGCGGGGATCGGCACAGATACGCAGTATTTT. As protein: CASSSTVAGIGTDTQYF.

The chain couples TRBV9 to TRBJ2-1; TRBD2 matches 9 bases. CDR1 is SGDLS and CDR2 is YYNGEE in the germline V gene. CDR3 length: 15 residues. V trimming: 0 bases; J trimming: 4 bases; junction bases outside the gene matches: 2. The chain's CDR3 is CASSVELAGYNEQFF. The CDR3 coding sequence is TGTGCCAGCAGCGTAGAGCTAGCGGGGTACAATGAGCAGTTCTTC.

On this clone itself: One junction end disagrees with the germline gene, perhaps due to a read error. The chain uses TRBV7-9 and TRBJ2-7; weak D call: TRBD1 (5 bases). Germline values: CDR1 SEHNR, CDR2 FQNEAQ (reference sequence). There are 12 residues in the CDR3. CDR3 loop: CSSSHRPNEQYF. CDR3 DNA: TGTTCCAGCAGCCACAGGCCAAACGAGCAGTACTTC.